A selection of T cell receptor beta chains follows, all from one sample in a study of blood T cell repertoires in COVID-19. Using immunoSEQ multiplex PCR, the repertoire was profiled, and TCRdb retains in-frame clones only, with some absent. Altogether over 100,000 clones are present, roughly nine tenths being singletons, with the ten largest covering about 10%. The specimen was peripheral blood. Receptors originate from a woman in her sixties or seventies with COVID-19, enrolled during active disease. CDR3s leave out the opening cysteine and the closing phenylalanine or tryptophan.

TRBJ1-3,11,TRBV14,ASSLGQGNTIY
TRBJ1-2,12,TRBV5-3,ARSARQKNYGYT
TRBJ2-5,12,TRBV7-3,ASSLGSAGETQY
TRBJ2-7,12,TRBV5-1,ASSLASGESEQY
TRBJ2-5,15,TRBV11-2,ASSLGASGGAEETQY
TRBJ1-6,15,TRBV3-1/TRBV3-2,ASSQRDRGLHNSPLH
TRBJ1-1,11,TRBV28,ASSLTDNTEAF
TRBJ1-5,11,TRBV2,ASSPNHNQPQH
TRBJ2-1,14,TRBV5-1,ASSLESGGAFDEQF
TRBJ1-1,11,TRBV11-3,ASSLQEGTEAF
TRBJ1-5,13,TRBV15,ATSMGQGGGQPQH
TRBJ2-5,13,TRBV27,ASSAPQRGVETQY
TRBJ1-6,9,TRBV19,AGGWDSPLH
TRBJ2-5,18,TRBV3-1/TRBV3-2,ASSPQSPGLAGDVRKTQY
TRBJ1-6,12,TRBV28,ASSGAGNNSPLH
TRBJ1-2,11,TRBV27,ASSLQGNYGYT
TRBJ1-1,11,TRBV4-2,ASTTVMNTEAF
TRBJ1-6,10,TRBV7-2,ASSLTNSPLH
TRBJ1-5,13,TRBV2,ASSVEQTSNQPQH
TRBJ2-2,13,TRBV7-8,ASSDRGRNTGELF
TRBJ2-1,12,TRBV28,ASLAGGSYNEQF
TRBJ2-3,12,TRBV28,ASSLSRWADTQY
TRBJ2-3,14,TRBV7-2,ASSAWGGGRTDTQY
TRBJ1-5,15,TRBV19,ASSRPPDRGLNQPQH
TRBJ1-2,15,TRBV21-1,ASRGHLLMTANYGYT
TRBJ1-2,11,TRBV30,AWSVARASIYT
TRBJ1-1,9,TRBV6-5,ATWSGTEAF
TRBJ2-7,10,TRBV28,ASSFPRYEQY
TRBJ1-6,12,TRBV2,ASLPSSYNSPLH
TRBJ1-2,12,TRBV30,AWRRTGGNYGYT
TRBJ2-2,12,TRBV3-1/TRBV3-2,ASSTRTNTGELF
TRBJ1-2,12,TRBV6-5,ASSSTGGGYGYT
TRBJ1-1,10,TRBV4-2,ASSRSGIGAF
TRBJ2-7,10,TRBV4-1,ASSSPQYEQY
TRBJ1-2,9,TRBV18,ASSPEYGYT
TRBJ2-5,14,TRBV9,ASSAGLAGRQETQY